This T cell receptor (beta chain) was captured in a study of siplizumab effects on memory and regulatory T cells. Study-wide results and caveats: Memory T cells appeared less diverse than naive cells, which seemed to contribute substantially to alloresponse.

The CDR3 extends over 12 amino acids. Trimming removed 6 bases from V and 7 bases from J, with 13 bases in between. Germline V gene lookup returns CDR1 SNHLY and CDR2 FYNNEI. A word on this clone: Its antigen is not known.

The table came from immunoSEQ multiplex PCR; TCRdb's copy has only in-frame clones and leaves some out. In the table there are about 120,000 clones, around 94% of which are singletons. What was sequenced was non-Treg CD4+ T cells sorted from blood. The TCR comes from a human donor in good health. The V call is TRBV2, the J call TRBJ2-7, with D perhaps assigned TRBD1 or TRBD2 (6 bases each). CDR3 bases: TGTGCCAGCAGGAGGTCGGGGGCGGAGCAGTACTTC. Translation gives CASRRSGAEQYF.